Listed below are T cell receptor beta chains from one sample, sequenced in a study of blood T cells in healthy people across ages. One entry per CDR3 protein, called by TCRdb with MiXCR from the 5' RACE reads. This table has 700,000 to 1,000,000 distinct CDR3 sequences, more than 40% appearing once. Sequenced: blood. The receptor set was obtained from a man aged 60-69 years in good health. Each CDR3 is given with its conserved first and last residue. Only some rows state a clone size, as once, few, many or a class for expanded clones.

v_gene: TRBV5-1; j_gene: TRBJ2-3; abundance: few; CDR3aa: CASSTLTSVATDTQYF
v_gene: TRBV4-2; j_gene: TRBJ2-1; abundance: few; CDR3aa: CASSQEGGPNEQFF
v_gene: TRBV12-3/TRBV12-4; j_gene: TRBJ1-4; abundance: few; CDR3aa: CASAGTGGGRELFF
v_gene: TRBV20-1; j_gene: .; abundance: few; CDR3aa: CSAGTTTPYEQYF
v_gene: TRBV21-1; j_gene: TRBJ1-3; abundance: .; CDR3aa: CASSRGVGNTIYF
v_gene: TRBV10-2; j_gene: TRBJ1-2; abundance: many; CDR3aa: CASSFDKKNYGYTF
v_gene: TRBV6-2/TRBV6-3; j_gene: TRBJ2-7; abundance: .; CDR3aa: CASSLREGRSYEQYF
v_gene: TRBV6-6; j_gene: TRBJ2-5; abundance: .; CDR3aa: CASSPRTGIYQETQYF
v_gene: TRBV3-1; j_gene: TRBJ2-1; abundance: .; CDR3aa: CASSRRIFYNEQFF
v_gene: TRBV2; j_gene: TRBJ2-7; abundance: .; CDR3aa: CASTRLEGPLSEQYF
v_gene: TRBV6-6; j_gene: TRBJ2-5; abundance: .; CDR3aa: CASSYWASGGQTQTQYF
v_gene: TRBV24-1; j_gene: TRBJ2-1; abundance: once; CDR3aa: CATSDLGTGADEQFF
v_gene: TRBV4-1; j_gene: .; abundance: .; CDR3aa: CASSQDRFGGGNIQYF
v_gene: TRBV10-3; j_gene: TRBJ2-1; abundance: few; CDR3aa: CAISSLTGGNFNEQFF
v_gene: TRBV7-2; j_gene: TRBJ2-5; abundance: .; CDR3aa: CASRSRTSELWDEQYF
v_gene: TRBV24-1; j_gene: TRBJ2-5; abundance: .; CDR3aa: CATSRGAGQDTQYF
v_gene: TRBV29-1; j_gene: TRBJ1-1; abundance: .; CDR3aa: CSVEKMGVVEAFF
v_gene: TRBV10-3; j_gene: TRBJ1-4; abundance: once; CDR3aa: CAISESYISTNEKLFF
v_gene: TRBV5-1; j_gene: TRBJ2-3; abundance: few; CDR3aa: CASSPGQGPTDTQYF
v_gene: TRBV10-3; j_gene: TRBJ2-7; abundance: few; CDR3aa: CATRDPGTNYEQYF
v_gene: TRBV12-3/TRBV12-4; j_gene: .; abundance: .; CDR3aa: CASSLSGGSGQETQFF
v_gene: TRBV4-2; j_gene: TRBJ1-4; abundance: .; CDR3aa: CASSPTDGRNEKLFF
v_gene: TRBV5-1; j_gene: TRBJ2-7; abundance: few; CDR3aa: CASSLGGTASYEQYF
v_gene: TRBV7-6; j_gene: TRBJ2-3; abundance: .; CDR3aa: CASSSPGLLPDTQYF
v_gene: TRBV5-1; j_gene: TRBJ2-3; abundance: few; CDR3aa: CASTSQLATDTQYF
v_gene: TRBV15; j_gene: TRBJ2-5; abundance: .; CDR3aa: CATGRQGVGETQYF
v_gene: TRBV5-1; j_gene: TRBJ2-5; abundance: once; CDR3aa: CASGPLGGDAETQYF
v_gene: TRBV3-1; j_gene: TRBJ2-5; abundance: once; CDR3aa: CASSQEALRTGDSQETQYF
v_gene: TRBV4-1; j_gene: TRBJ2-3; abundance: .; CDR3aa: CASSQGGLAGVTDTQYF
v_gene: TRBV12-3/TRBV12-4; j_gene: TRBJ1-5; abundance: few; CDR3aa: CASSTDMNNQPQHF
v_gene: TRBV3-1; j_gene: TRBJ2-1; abundance: .; CDR3aa: CASSPSGGASNEQFF
v_gene: TRBV28; j_gene: TRBJ2-2; abundance: .; CDR3aa: CASSLLGQGTGELFF
v_gene: TRBV15; j_gene: .; abundance: .; CDR3aa: CVTSPDPLAATQYF
v_gene: TRBV6-5; j_gene: TRBJ2-7; abundance: many; CDR3aa: CASSPGWGEQYF
v_gene: TRBV7-2; j_gene: TRBJ2-1; abundance: .; CDR3aa: CAGSFAGTGGGDPFF
v_gene: TRBV4-1; j_gene: .; abundance: .; CDR3aa: CACSQESHSSYNEQYF
v_gene: TRBV29-1; j_gene: TRBJ2-7; abundance: few; CDR3aa: CSVESGTGGSNEQYF
v_gene: TRBV20-1; j_gene: TRBJ1-2; abundance: .; CDR3aa: CSAPRGDAGYTF
v_gene: TRBV29-1; j_gene: TRBJ2-1; abundance: many; CDR3aa: CSAARGGGEQFF
v_gene: TRBV20-1; j_gene: TRBJ2-4; abundance: .; CDR3aa: CSAGTSGGTKNIQYF
v_gene: TRBV12-3/TRBV12-4; j_gene: TRBJ1-6; abundance: few; CDR3aa: CASSSNFRGMNSPLHF
v_gene: TRBV11-2; j_gene: TRBJ2-5; abundance: many; CDR3aa: CASSLKAGWLETQYF
v_gene: TRBV4-3; j_gene: TRBJ1-5; abundance: .; CDR3aa: CASSQEGGNNQPQHF
v_gene: TRBV29-1; j_gene: TRBJ1-2; abundance: .; CDR3aa: CSVDLGSYGYTF
v_gene: TRBV29-1; j_gene: TRBJ1-1; abundance: .; CDR3aa: CSVEGPGQGSTEAFF
v_gene: TRBV30; j_gene: TRBJ2-1; abundance: .; CDR3aa: CACRGTYNEQFF
v_gene: TRBV7-9; j_gene: TRBJ1-1; abundance: few; CDR3aa: CASSPGQGHTEAFF
v_gene: TRBV4-1; j_gene: TRBJ2-1; abundance: few; CDR3aa: CASSHQPLADLTANEQFF
v_gene: TRBV12-3/TRBV12-4; j_gene: TRBJ2-7; abundance: many; CDR3aa: CASGGASEQYF
v_gene: TRBV11-2; j_gene: TRBJ2-7; abundance: .; CDR3aa: CASSFGQGSAHEQYF
v_gene: TRBV15; j_gene: TRBJ2-3; abundance: .; CDR3aa: CATSGRAGGSTDTQYF
v_gene: TRBV12-3/TRBV12-4; j_gene: TRBJ1-2; abundance: .; CDR3aa: CASSGSQGAHGYTF